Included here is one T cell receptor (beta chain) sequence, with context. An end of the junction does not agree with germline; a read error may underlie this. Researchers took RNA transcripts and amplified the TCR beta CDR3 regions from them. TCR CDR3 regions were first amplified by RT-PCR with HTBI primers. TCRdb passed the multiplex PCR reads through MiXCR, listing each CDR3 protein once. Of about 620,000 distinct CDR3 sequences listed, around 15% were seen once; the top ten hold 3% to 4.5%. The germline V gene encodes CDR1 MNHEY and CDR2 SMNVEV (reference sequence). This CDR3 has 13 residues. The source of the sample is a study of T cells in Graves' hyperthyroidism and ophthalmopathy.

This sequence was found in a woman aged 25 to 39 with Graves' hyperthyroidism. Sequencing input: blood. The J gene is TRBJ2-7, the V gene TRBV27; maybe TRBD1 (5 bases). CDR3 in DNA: TGTGCCAGCAGTTTGGGGCTTGTTTACGAGCAGTGCTTC. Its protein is CASSLGLVYEQCF.